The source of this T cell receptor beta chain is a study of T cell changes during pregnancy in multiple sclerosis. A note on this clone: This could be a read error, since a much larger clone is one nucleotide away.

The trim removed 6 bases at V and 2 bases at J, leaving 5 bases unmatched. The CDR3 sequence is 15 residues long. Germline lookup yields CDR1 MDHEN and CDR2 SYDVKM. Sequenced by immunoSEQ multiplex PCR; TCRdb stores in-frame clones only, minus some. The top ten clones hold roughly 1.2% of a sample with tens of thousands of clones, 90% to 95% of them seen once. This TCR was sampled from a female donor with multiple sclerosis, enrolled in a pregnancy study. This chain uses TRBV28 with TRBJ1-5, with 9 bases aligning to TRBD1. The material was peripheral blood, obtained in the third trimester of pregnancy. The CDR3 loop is CASSRTGAGNQPQHF. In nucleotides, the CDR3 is TGTGCCAGCAGCCGGACAGGGGCGGGCAATCAGCCCCAGCATTTT.